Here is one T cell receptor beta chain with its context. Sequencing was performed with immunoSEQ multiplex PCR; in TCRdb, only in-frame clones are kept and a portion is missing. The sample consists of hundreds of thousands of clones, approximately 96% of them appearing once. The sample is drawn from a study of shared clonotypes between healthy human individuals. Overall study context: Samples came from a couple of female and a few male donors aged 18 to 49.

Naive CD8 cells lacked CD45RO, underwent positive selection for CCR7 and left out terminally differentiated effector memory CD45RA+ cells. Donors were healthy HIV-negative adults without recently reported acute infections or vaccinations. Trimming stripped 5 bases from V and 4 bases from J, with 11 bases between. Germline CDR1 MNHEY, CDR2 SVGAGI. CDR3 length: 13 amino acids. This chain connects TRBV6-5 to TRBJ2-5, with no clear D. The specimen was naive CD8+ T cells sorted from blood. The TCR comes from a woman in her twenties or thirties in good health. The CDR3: CASSRSNLETQYF. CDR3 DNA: TGTGCCAGCAGTCGTTCGAACTTAGAGACCCAGTACTTC.